The 21 T cell receptor beta chains listed next were all sequenced from one sample in a study of cytotoxic CD8 clonotypes in ibrutinib-treated CLL. TCRdb's copy holds only in-frame clones and misses some; the assay was immunoSEQ multiplex PCR. The sample consists of around 130,000 clones, approximately 80% of them appearing once. The material sequenced was PBMCs, taken after 24 months of ibrutinib treatment. The receptors were gathered from a human donor with chronic lymphocytic leukemia.

The gene calls are TRBV30 and TRBJ2-7, with 7 bases aligning to TRBD1. This CDR3 has 15 residues. CDR1 is GTSNPN and CDR2 is SVGIG in the germline V gene (reference sequence). V gave up 3 bases and J gave up 7 bases; unmatched junction bases: 15. Written as DNA, the CDR3 is TGTGCCTGGAGCGAGAGGGGGCGCTCGATGAGGGAGCAGTACTTC. Protein: CAWSERGRSMREQYF.

The chain recombines TRBV5-1 with TRBJ1-5, with 8 bases that match TRBD1. CDR3 size: 15 residues. Germline lookup yields CDR1 SGHRS and CDR2 YFSETQ. J lost 3 bases, V lost 2 bases, and 4 bases had no gene match. The CDR3 sequence is CASSFGTGHNQPQHF. Written as DNA, the CDR3 is TGCGCCAGCAGCTTCGGGACAGGCCACAATCAGCCCCAGCATTTT. The full variable domain, completed using reference TRBV5-1 and TRBJ1-5, is KAGVTQTPRYLIKTRGQQVTLSCSPISGHRSVSWYQQTPGQGLQFLFEYFSETQRNKGNFPGRFSGRQFSNSRSEMNVSTLELGDSALYLCASSFGTGHNQPQHFGDGTRLSIL.

The V and J genes are TRBV28 and TRBJ2-7; D is undetermined. This CDR3 has 14 residues. Per germline, CDR1 MDHEN and CDR2 SYDVKM. The V gene lost 6 bases and the J gene lost 3 bases, with 15 bases spanning the gap. The CDR3 DNA reads TGTGCCAGCAGCTCCTCGGACGGGCGCTACGAGCAGTACTTC. Protein product: CASSSSDGRYEQYF.

The chain is built from TRBV6-6 and TRBJ1-6; D not resolved. The V end was cut by 0 bases, the J end by 7 bases, with 13 bases between. The CDR3 is made up of 16 amino acids. Per the germline V gene, CDR1 is MNHNY and CDR2 is SVGAGI (reference sequence). This CDR3 reads CASSYSADTRNSPLHF. The CDR3 bases are TGTGCCAGCAGTTACTCGGCAGACACTAGGAATTCACCCCTCCACTTT.

The DNA for the CDR3 is TGTGCCAGCAGCTTAGTAGGCGGTTCGAATGAGCAGTTCTTC. Encoded protein: CASSLVGGSNEQFF. The chain employs TRBV7-8 and TRBJ2-1; D ambiguous. Trimming cost V 1 base and J 7 bases, with 11 bases left between them. Germline V gives CDR1 SGHVS, CDR2 FQNEAQ. The length of the CDR3 is 14 residues.

This sequence joins TRBV29-1 and TRBJ2-5, with unresolved D. This CDR3 is 10 amino acids long. Looked up from germline, CDR1 is SQVTM and CDR2 is ANQGSEA. The V gene lost 0 bases and the J gene lost 10 bases, with 6 bases spanning the gap. The CDR3 nucleotides are TGCAGCGTTGAAGATCGTCACCAGTACTTC. This sequence encodes CSVEDRHQYF. Based on the CDR3 plus reference TRBV29-1 and TRBJ2-5, the full variable domain is SAVISQKPSRDICQRGTSLTIQCQVDSQVTMMFWYRQQPGQSLTLIATANQGSEATYESGFVIDKFPISRPNLTFSTLTVSNMSPEDSSIYLCSVEDRHQYFGPGTRLLVL.

The V gene is TRBV4-3, the J gene TRBJ1-2; D is ambiguous. CDR3 length equals 14 residues. V lost 4 bases and J 2 bases, leaving 11 bases between the germline ends. From germline, CDR1 is LGHNA and CDR2 YSLEER. The DNA for the CDR3 is TGCGCCAGCAGCCCCAAGCGGGCGAACTATGGCTACACCTTC. Protein sequence: CASSPKRANYGYTF.

The V call is TRBV5-1, the J call TRBJ1-2; 9 bases align to TRBD1. The CDR3 totals 20 residues. J was trimmed by 5 bases and V by 7 bases; bases with no gene match: 27. Germline V lookup: CDR1 SGHRS, CDR2 YFSETQ. The CDR3 sequence is CASSATLHPGQGILFYGYTF. The CDR3 bases are TGCGCCAGCTCAGCAACCTTGCACCCGGGACAGGGCATCCTTTTTTATGGCTACACCTTC.

This chain joins TRBV5-6 and TRBJ2-7; D is uncertain. CDR3 length equals 17 residues. Germline values: CDR1 SGHDT, CDR2 YYEEEE. Trimming cost V 1 base and J 1 base, with 18 bases left between them. The CDR3 here is CASSLYRWQTTSYEQYF. CDR3 DNA: TGTGCCAGCAGCTTGTATCGGTGGCAGACGACATCCTACGAGCAGTACTTC.

This clone was seen just once. The J gene is TRBJ1-6, the V gene TRBV5-5; D is unresolved. The CDR3 length is 16 residues. V was clipped by 4 bases and J by 9 bases, with 20 bases between them. In germline, CDR1 is SGHKS, CDR2 YYEKEE (reference sequence). The CDR3 bases are TGTGCCAGCAGCCCCGGACTAACGGCGTTGGGTTCACCCCTCCACTTT. It codes for CASSPGLTALGSPLHF.

The V gene is TRBV30, the J gene TRBJ2-5, with D perhaps matching TRBD1 (8 bases). The CDR3 spans 15 residues. In germline, CDR1 is GTSNPN, CDR2 SVGIG (reference sequence). Trimming shortened V by 5 bases and J by 5 bases, and 21 bases separated the two germline ends. CDR3 coding DNA: TGTGCCTGGGCCCAACAGGGGGGGCGTTTTGAGACCCAGTACTTC. This gives the protein CAWAQQGGRFETQYF. Full variable domain (outside the CDR3, taken from reference TRBV30 and TRBJ2-5): SQTIHQWPATLVQPVGSPLSLECTVEGTSNPNLYWYRQAAGRGLQLLFYSVGIGQISSEVPQNLSASRPQDRQFILSSKKLLLSDSGFYLCAWAQQGGRFETQYFGPGTRLLVL.

The V gene is TRBV7-2, the J gene TRBJ2-7; 13 bases agree with TRBD2. Per the germline V gene, CDR1 is SGHTA and CDR2 is FQGNSA. J gave up 4 bases and V 3 bases, and 0 bases lay outside the gene matches. This CDR3 is 14 amino acids long. The CDR3 region is CASSLTSGGYEQYF. As DNA, the CDR3 is TGTGCCAGCAGCTTGACTAGCGGGGGGTACGAGCAGTACTTC. The whole variable domain, filled in from reference TRBV7-2 and TRBJ2-7, reads GAGVSQSPSNKVTEKGKDVELRCDPISGHTALYWYRQSLGQGLEFLIYFQGNSAPDKSGLPSDRFSAERTGGSVSTLTIQRTQQEDSAVYLCASSLTSGGYEQYFGPGTRLTVT.

This rearrangement joins TRBV9 to TRBJ1-2; D unresolved. The V end lost 0 bases, the J end lost 2 bases, and 11 bases lay between the germline ends. The CDR3 is made up of 15 amino acids. Looked up from germline, CDR1 is SGDLS and CDR2 is YYNGEE. The CDR3 region is CASSVADGLNYGYTF. CDR3 nucleotide sequence: TGTGCCAGCAGCGTAGCAGACGGATTAAACTATGGCTACACCTTC.

The rearrangement joins TRBV19 to TRBJ2-1; 16 nucleotides line up with TRBD2. V was clipped by 4 bases and J by 4 bases; unmatched bases: 10. Germline V gene sequence: CDR1 LNHDA, CDR2 SQIVND (reference sequence). The CDR3 is made up of 19 amino acids. The chain's CDR3 is CASSRTQGLAGGSYNEQFF. The CDR3 DNA reads TGTGCCAGTAGTAGAACACAGGGACTAGCGGGGGGGAGTTACAATGAGCAGTTCTTC.

Only one count was recorded for this clone. The V call is TRBV5-1, the J call TRBJ2-7, with TRBD1 matching over 8 bases. The V gene's germline CDR1 is SGHRS and CDR2 YFSETQ. V lost 2 bases to trimming and J lost 4 bases; unmatched junction nucleotides: 11. This CDR3 has 16 amino acids. CDR3 DNA: TGCGCCAGCAGCTTCCCAACAGGGGGAAAAGGTTACGAGCAGTACTTC. It yields the protein CASSFPTGGKGYEQYF.

The chain recombines TRBV7-6 with TRBJ1-5; no clear D gene. The CDR3 spans 19 residues. Looked up from germline, CDR1 is SGHVS and CDR2 is FNYEAQ. Trimming stripped 4 bases from V and 0 bases from J, with 22 bases between. The CDR3: CASSCPDPPEAYSNQPQHF. Written as DNA, the CDR3 is TGTGCCAGCAGCTGTCCGGACCCCCCGGAGGCTTATAGCAATCAGCCCCAGCATTTT.

V and J are TRBV2 and TRBJ1-5; maybe TRBD1 (5 bases). CDR3 length: 14 residues. Germline V gene lookup returns CDR1 SNHLY and CDR2 FYNNEI. Trimming took 8 bases from V and 0 from J, leaving 11 bases between them. CDR3 sequence reads: CASASGTSNQPQHF. CDR3 DNA: TGTGCCAGCGCCTCAGGGACTAGCAATCAGCCCCAGCATTTT.

The chain has TRBV4-2 and TRBJ1-6; maybe TRBD1 (6 bases). The germline CDR1 and CDR2 sequences are LGHNA and YNFKEQ. This CDR3 spans 18 amino acids. Trimming stripped 1 base from V and 6 bases from J, with 19 bases between. The CDR3 DNA reads TGTGCCAGCAGCCAAGCGACAGCAGGGGCCTGGAGTAATTCACCCCTCCACTTT. Protein: CASSQATAGAWSNSPLHF.

The CDR3 DNA reads as TGTGCCAGCAGCTTAGGCAGGGACAGGCACTCCTACGAGCAGTACTTC. Its translation: CASSLGRDRHSYEQYF. V is TRBV11-1 and J is TRBJ2-7, with 8 bases identical to TRBD1. With 1 base clipped from V and 0 bases from J, the junction kept 5 bases outside the gene matches. Germline V gene sequence: CDR1 SGHAT, CDR2 FQDESV (reference sequence). The CDR3 has 16 residues.

The chain links TRBV19 to TRBJ1-6, with 10 bases identical to TRBD1. Losses at the gene ends were 5 bases for V and 10 bases for J; bases not matched to a gene: 8. CDR1 is LNHDA and CDR2 is SQIVND in the germline V gene (reference sequence). The CDR3 consists of 15 residues. The CDR3, as DNA: TGTGCCAGTAGTTATGGGGGACAGGGGACCTCACCCCTCCACTTT. Translated, it gives CASSYGGQGTSPLHF.

J is TRBJ2-1 and V is TRBV30; 10 nucleotides align to TRBD2. The CDR3 is 15 amino acids. Trimming removed 5 bases from V and 4 bases from J; junction bases left unmatched: 8. Looked up from germline, CDR1 is GTSNPN and CDR2 is SVGIG (reference sequence). As DNA, the CDR3 is TGTGCCTGGGCCCAAATAGCGGGGGGATACAATGAGCAGTTCTTC. It specifies CAWAQIAGGYNEQFF. Full variable domain (missing parts from reference TRBV30 and TRBJ2-1): SQTIHQWPATLVQPVGSPLSLECTVEGTSNPNLYWYRQAAGRGLQLLFYSVGIGQISSEVPQNLSASRPQDRQFILSSKKLLLSDSGFYLCAWAQIAGGYNEQFFGPGTRLTVL.